This is a list of T cell receptor beta chains from one sample in a study of cytomegalovirus exposure and HLA in healthy donors. TCRdb's table, derived via immunoSEQ multiplex PCR, lists solely in-frame clones and lacks some. The sample yields approximately 110,000 clones, 79% seen once. The sequenced sample consisted of PBMCs. The receptors originated from a woman between 18 and 30 years old in good health and CMV-seropositive. The CDR3 runs from the conserved cysteine through the conserved F or W. The D gene is left open where the match is weak. For some rows the clone size is stated as once, few or many, or as a class when expanded; others skip it.

J gene,D gene,clone size,V gene,CDR3 DNA,CDR3 protein
TRBJ2-7,TRBD2,.,TRBV10-3,TGTGCCATCAGTCAGCGGGATGGTAAAAACGAGCAGTACTTC,CAISQRDGKNEQYF
TRBJ2-1,.,.,TRBV9,TGTGCCAGCAGCGTACTCCCGGGACTCACATACAATGAGCAGTTCTTC,CASSVLPGLTYNEQFF
TRBJ2-6,.,.,TRBV9,TGTGCCAGCAGCCCCTGGACAGAGGGGCCCCCCTCTGGGGCCAACGTCCTGACTTTC,CASSPWTEGPPSGANVLTF
TRBJ2-3,TRBD1,.,TRBV6-1,TGTGCCGCAGGGGGGACAGGGGACACAGATACGCAGTATTTT,CAAGGTGDTDTQYF
TRBJ2-3,TRBD1,.,TRBV10-3,TGTGCCATCAGTGGGGGACAGGGCGGCACAGATACGCAGTATTTT,CAISGGQGGTDTQYF
TRBJ2-3,TRBD2,few,TRBV19,TGTGCCAGTAGTCGCCGACTAGCGGAGATCACAGATACGCAGTATTTT,CASSRRLAEITDTQYF
TRBJ1-4,.,once,TRBV27,TGTGCCAGCAGTCTAAGGACCCTAGCGGGAAATGAAAAACTGTTTTTT,CASSLRTLAGNEKLFF
TRBJ2-7,TRBD1,.,TRBV7-3,TGTGCCAGCAGCTCGGACAGGGGAAACGAGCAGTACTTC,CASSSDRGNEQYF
TRBJ2-7,.,.,TRBV15,TGTGCCACCAGCAGAGATGGGGACTTAAGCTACGAGCAGTACTTC,CATSRDGDLSYEQYF
TRBJ2-5,.,few,TRBV2,TGTGCCAGCAGTAGAGATTTCCTACGCCAAGAGACCCAGTACTTC,CASSRDFLRQETQYF
TRBJ2-7,.,.,TRBV28,TGTGCCAGCAGCCCACACATTACAGGTTACCTCGGCGAGCAGTACTTC,CASSPHITGYLGEQYF
TRBJ1-2,.,.,TRBV2,TGTGCCAGCAGTGAGGGGGGGTTGGATGGCTACACCTTC,CASSEGGLDGYTF
TRBJ1-1,.,.,TRBV19,TGTGCCAGTAGTGTCAGGGACACGGGGAACACTGAAGCTTTCTTT,CASSVRDTGNTEAFF
TRBJ1-2,.,.,TRBV6-6,TGTGCCAGCAGTAGCACACGGGGGGCGGGTGGCTACACCTTC,CASSSTRGAGGYTF
TRBJ1-2,TRBD1,.,TRBV5-1,TGCGCCAGCAGCTTGGTGCAGGGGGCGCATGACTATGGCTACACCTTC,CASSLVQGAHDYGYTF
TRBJ1-1,TRBD1,.,TRBV28,TGTGCCAGCAGTTGCCGGGGACAGGGGACCCTGCCGAACACTGAAGCTTTCTTT,CASSCRGQGTLPNTEAFF
TRBJ2-5,.,.,TRBV28,TGTGCCAGCAGTTTAAACCCCTGGGACTTGCAAGAGACCCAGTACTTC,CASSLNPWDLQETQYF
TRBJ1-1,.,once,TRBV19,TGTGCCAGTAGTATAGGTGCCGGAGCGAACACTGAAGCTTTCTTT,CASSIGAGANTEAFF
TRBJ2-1,.,.,TRBV7-2,TGTGCCAGCAGCTTAAATTGGCGGGGTTACAATGAGCAGTTCTTC,CASSLNWRGYNEQFF
TRBJ2-5,TRBD1,.,TRBV6-6,TGTGCCAGCAGGGAGACAGGGGAGAACCAAGAGACCCAGTACTTC,CASRETGENQETQYF
TRBJ2-5,TRBD1,.,TRBV10-3,TGTGCCATCAGTAACCGGACAGGGGCAGGGGAGACCCAGTACTTC,CAISNRTGAGETQYF
TRBJ2-7,TRBD1,.,TRBV27,TGTGCCAGCAGTTCCCCCGCAGGGGGCTCCTACGAGCAGTACTTC,CASSSPAGGSYEQYF
TRBJ2-7,.,.,TRBV6-4,TGTGCCAGCAACCCGACCTTGAGGGATGGTTGGTACGAGCAGTACTTC,CASNPTLRDGWYEQYF
TRBJ2-5,.,.,TRBV2,TGTGCCAGCACCCCTTTCCAAGAGACCCAGTACTTC,CASTPFQETQYF
TRBJ2-3,.,.,TRBV28,TGTGCCAGCAGCTCCTCGGGTATACCGCAGTATTTT,CASSSSGIPQYF
TRBJ1-4,TRBD1,.,TRBV5-1,TGCGCCAGCAGCTTGGTGGGGACAGGGATGGAACTGTTTTTT,CASSLVGTGMELFF
TRBJ2-3,.,.,TRBV4-1,TGCGCCAGCAGCCAAGATACAGTTGTCACAGATACGCAGTATTTT,CASSQDTVVTDTQYF
TRBJ2-1,TRBD2,.,TRBV30,TGTGCCTGCTTGAGCGGGATTTCCTACAATGAGCAGTTCTTC,CACLSGISYNEQFF
TRBJ2-5,.,.,TRBV6-5,TGTGCCAGCAGCAGATCAGAAGAGACCCAGTACTTC,CASSRSEETQYF
TRBJ2-1,.,.,TRBV4-2,TGTGCCAGCAGCCAAGATCGGTTCCCAGAGCAGTTCTTC,CASSQDRFPEQFF
TRBJ1-2,TRBD1,.,TRBV10-3,TGTGCCATCAGTGAGTCGGCTGGACAGGGGGCAAGGGGCTACACCTTC,CAISESAGQGARGYTF
TRBJ2-2,TRBD2,.,TRBV15,TGTGCCACCAGCAGAGGTTTGGGACTAGCGGGAGACCCCGGGGAGCTGTTTTTT,CATSRGLGLAGDPGELFF
TRBJ2-7,TRBD1,.,TRBV5-1,TGCGCCAGCAGCTTGGCCTACAGGGGTATGGACGAGCAGTACTTC,CASSLAYRGMDEQYF
TRBJ1-1,.,.,TRBV7-9,TGTGCCAGCAGCTTGCCTGGCAGGCGGAACACTGAAGCTTTCTTT,CASSLPGRRNTEAFF
TRBJ1-2,.,few,TRBV28,TGTGCCAGCAAGAGATCGACAGTCTTATATGGCTACACCTTC,CASKRSTVLYGYTF
TRBJ1-4,TRBD1,.,TRBV11-2,TGTGCCAGCAGCTTAAGGACAGGGGTCGCTGAAAAACTGTTTTTT,CASSLRTGVAEKLFF
TRBJ2-7,TRBD2,.,TRBV28,TGTGCCAGCAGTTACAGCGGGAGAGCCTACGAGCAGTACTTC,CASSYSGRAYEQYF
TRBJ1-1,TRBD1,.,TRBV9,TGTGCCAGCAGCGCCCGTCACAGACAGGGGGGGAACACTGAAGCTTTCTTT,CASSARHRQGGNTEAFF
TRBJ2-2,.,.,TRBV7-8,TGTGCCAGCAGCCCAGAGGCAGGAGGGAGGACCGGGGAGCTGTTTTTT,CASSPEAGGRTGELFF
TRBJ2-5,TRBD1,.,TRBV11-3,TGTGCCAGCAGCCCCACAGGGGGAGAGACCCAGTACTTC,CASSPTGGETQYF
TRBJ1-1,.,.,TRBV7-9,TGTGCCAGCAGTCGGGGGGGGACTGAAGCTTTCTTT,CASSRGGTEAFF
TRBJ2-1,.,.,TRBV11-2,TGTGCCAGCAGTCCCTCGGTAACGAACAATGAGCAGTTCTTC,CASSPSVTNNEQFF